The clone carrying this TCR beta chain was counted a few times. Antigen specificity is unknown. A read error may account for a junction end that differs from germline. Germline V gene sequence: CDR1 SGHKS, CDR2 YYEKEE (reference sequence). This CDR3 is built from 14 residues. The data were taken from a study of early T cells in non-severe SARS-CoV-2 infection. Background on the study: Alpha and beta chains were unpaired, from unsorted whole-blood bulk RNA.

Study observations and caveats: Matching with VDJdb favored anti-spike CD8 responses (missing private and CD4 specificities).

Individual cDNA molecules received unique molecular identifiers during library preparation. TCRdb called the 5' RACE reads again in MiXCR, with one record for every CDR3 protein. The sample lists about 110,000 distinct CDR3 sequences, around 12% seen once, with 3.8% in the top ten. The chain recombines TRBV5-5 with TRBJ2-5; D is uncertain. The specimen was whole blood, collected at baseline. The receptor's source is an adult who was a healthcare worker with PCR-confirmed SARS-CoV-2 infection or an uninfected control (not recorded which). CDR3 sequence: CANSTPDGQETQYF. CDR3 DNA sequence: TGTGCCAACAGCACACCGGACGGACAAGAGACCCAGTACTTC.